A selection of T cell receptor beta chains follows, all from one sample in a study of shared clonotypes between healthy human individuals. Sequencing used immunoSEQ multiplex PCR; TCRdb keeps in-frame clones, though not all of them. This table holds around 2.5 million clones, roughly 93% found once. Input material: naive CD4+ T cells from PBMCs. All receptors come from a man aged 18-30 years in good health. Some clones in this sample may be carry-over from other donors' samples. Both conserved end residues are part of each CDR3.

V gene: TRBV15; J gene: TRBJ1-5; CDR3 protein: CATSRGGQGFQPQHF
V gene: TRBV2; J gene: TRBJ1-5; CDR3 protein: CASSERFGDQPQHF
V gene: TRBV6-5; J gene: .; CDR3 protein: CASSYGFSSYEQYF
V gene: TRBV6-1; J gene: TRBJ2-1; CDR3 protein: CASSEFWEVVNEQFF
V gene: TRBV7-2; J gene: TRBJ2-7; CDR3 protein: CASSLGGSRSYEQYF
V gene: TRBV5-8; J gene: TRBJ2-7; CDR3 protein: CASNDADRRSSQYF
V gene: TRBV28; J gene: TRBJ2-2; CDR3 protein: CASKAGGPAGELFF
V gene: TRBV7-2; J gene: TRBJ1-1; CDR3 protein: CASSTAFNTEAFF
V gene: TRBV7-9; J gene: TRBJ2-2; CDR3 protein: CASSLVTGGPGELFF
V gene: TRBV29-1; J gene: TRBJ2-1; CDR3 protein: CSVESGRGFLNEQFF
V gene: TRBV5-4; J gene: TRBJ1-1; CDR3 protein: CASSSDRGQDEAFF
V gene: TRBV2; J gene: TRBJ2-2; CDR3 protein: CASIPGTANTGELFF
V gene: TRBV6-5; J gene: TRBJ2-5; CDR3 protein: CATAGGVGETQYF
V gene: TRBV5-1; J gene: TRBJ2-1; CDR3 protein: CASSEPSSPYNEQFF
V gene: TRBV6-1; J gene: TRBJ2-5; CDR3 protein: CASSRDRETQYF
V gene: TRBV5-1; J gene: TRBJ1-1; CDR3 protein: CASSLVGGRTEAFF
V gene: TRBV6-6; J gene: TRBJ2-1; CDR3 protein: CASSLYIAGVVNEQFF
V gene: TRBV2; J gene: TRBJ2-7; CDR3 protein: CASSLDSWGEQYF
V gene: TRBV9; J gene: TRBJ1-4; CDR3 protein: CASSVGAVLSNEKLFF
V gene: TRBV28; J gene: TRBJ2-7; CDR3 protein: CASSPHPGQGTYEQYF
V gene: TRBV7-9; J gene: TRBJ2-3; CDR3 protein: CASSIGTSVTDTQYF
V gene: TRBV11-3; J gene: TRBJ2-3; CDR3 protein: CASSLGVGFGMKVHDTQYF
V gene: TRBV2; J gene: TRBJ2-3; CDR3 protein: CATSLNRHGGSDTQYF
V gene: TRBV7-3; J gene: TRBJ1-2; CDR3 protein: CASSPSETDYGYTF
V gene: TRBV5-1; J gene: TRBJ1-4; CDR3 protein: CASSLEKFEKLFF
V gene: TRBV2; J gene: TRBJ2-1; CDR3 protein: CASSPISLSGRNPYNEQFF
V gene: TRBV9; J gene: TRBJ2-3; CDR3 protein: CASSVVRDTQYF
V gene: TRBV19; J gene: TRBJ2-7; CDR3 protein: CASSNGQPYEQYF
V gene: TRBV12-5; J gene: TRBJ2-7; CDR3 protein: CASGLGAGGIYEQYF
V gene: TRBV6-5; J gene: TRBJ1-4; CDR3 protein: CASSRTGTAVEKLFF
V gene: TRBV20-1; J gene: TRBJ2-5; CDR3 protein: CSPLQETQYF
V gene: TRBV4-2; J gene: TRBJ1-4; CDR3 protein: CASSQARPYRAFNEKLFF
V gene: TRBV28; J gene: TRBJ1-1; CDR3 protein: CASGLPQHIIQGTEAFF
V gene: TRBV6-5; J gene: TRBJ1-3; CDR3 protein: CASTVSSGNTIYF
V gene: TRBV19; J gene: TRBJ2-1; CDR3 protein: CASTMREASYNEQFF
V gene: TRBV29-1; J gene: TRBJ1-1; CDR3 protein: CSIKSGTTNTEAFF
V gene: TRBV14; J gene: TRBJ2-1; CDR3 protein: CASSPGGSGRNEQFF
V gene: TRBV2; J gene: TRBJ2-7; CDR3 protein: CASSDSYEQYF
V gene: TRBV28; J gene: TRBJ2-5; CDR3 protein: CASSFPGTQYF
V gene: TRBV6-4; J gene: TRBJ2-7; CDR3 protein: CASSDSDHGGGTSGRISYEQYF
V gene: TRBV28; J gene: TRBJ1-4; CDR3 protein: CASRGHTVEKLFF
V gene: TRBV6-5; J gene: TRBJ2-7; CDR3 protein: CASSVNRGAREQYF
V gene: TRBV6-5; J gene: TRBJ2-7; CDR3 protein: CASSYTAGVGYEQYF
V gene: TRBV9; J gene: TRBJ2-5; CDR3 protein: CASSAGAQETQYF
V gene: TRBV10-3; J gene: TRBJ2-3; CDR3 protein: CAISEQTGLSTDTQYF
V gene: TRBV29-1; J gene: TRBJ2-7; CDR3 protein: CSVQERYEQYF
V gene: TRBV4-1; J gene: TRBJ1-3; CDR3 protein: CASSQDWDASSGNTIYF
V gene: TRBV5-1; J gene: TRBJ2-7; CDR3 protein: CASSLDGDPYEQYF
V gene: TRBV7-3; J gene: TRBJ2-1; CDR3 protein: CASSTLSYNEQFF
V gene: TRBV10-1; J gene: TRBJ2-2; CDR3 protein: CASSNRTGELFF
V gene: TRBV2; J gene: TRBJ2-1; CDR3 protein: CASNAFSSYNEQFF
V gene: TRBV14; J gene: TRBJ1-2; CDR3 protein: CASSQVSGFYGYTF
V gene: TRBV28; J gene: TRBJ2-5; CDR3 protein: CASSLSTGGKETQYF
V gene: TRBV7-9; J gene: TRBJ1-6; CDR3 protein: CASSSTAVGTSPLHF
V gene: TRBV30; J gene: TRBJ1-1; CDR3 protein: CAWSVDLSGASTEAFF
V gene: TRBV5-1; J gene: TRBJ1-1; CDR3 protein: CASSPVGGQVNTEAFF
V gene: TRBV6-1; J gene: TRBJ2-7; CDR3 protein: CASRVGREGIYEQYF
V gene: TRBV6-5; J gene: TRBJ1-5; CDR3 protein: CASRDSRGQPQHF